This TCR beta chain was documented in a study of shared clonotypes between healthy human individuals. General observations from the study: The sharing of 5% to 5.5% of naive CD4 clonotypes was seen across several donors. Naive subsets generally had larger estimated richness than memory subsets. The study found lower generation probabilities in non-shared clonotypes than in those shared by all four donors.

Naivety among CD8 cells was defined by CD45RO negativity and positive CCR7 selection, thereby excluding terminally differentiated effector memory CD45RA+ cells. The CDR3 consists of 12 residues. CDR1 is LNHNV and CDR2 is YYDKDF in the germline V gene (reference sequence). Trimming took off 8 bases at V and 0 bases at J, with 8 bases between the two ends. As for this clone: No antigen is known for it.

Here immunoSEQ multiplex PCR was the method, and the copy in TCRdb shows in-frame clones only, minus some. The repertoire holds some 2 million clones, with less than 95% as singletons. The chain links TRBV15 to TRBJ2-7; possibly TRBD2 for D (5 bases). The sequenced sample consisted of naive CD8+ T cells sorted from blood. The receptor comes from a man aged 18 to 29 in good health. The CDR3 DNA reads as TGTGCCACCCGGGGTCCCTCCTACGAGCAGTACTTC. Translating gives CATRGPSYEQYF.